The 9 T cell receptor beta chains below come from one sample, sequenced in a study of Ad26.COV2.S vaccination and SARS-CoV-2 variants. The table came from immunoSEQ multiplex PCR; TCRdb's copy has only in-frame clones and leaves some out. This table holds approximately 400,000 clones, roughly nine tenths found once. The sequencing used peripheral blood, collected after recovery from COVID-19. The receptors shown here come from a human donor who had recovered from COVID-19.

The gene calls are TRBV12-3 or TRBV12-4 and TRBJ2-2, with 8 bases fitting TRBD2. The V and J ends lost 7 bases and 6 bases, in that order; junction bases with no gene match: 4. The CDR3 sequence is 13 residues long. The CDR3: CASTPAGAGELFF. CDR3 nucleotides: TGTGCCAGCACTCCAGCGGGGGCCGGGGAGCTGTTTTTT.

This rearrangement joins TRBV7-9 to TRBJ2-3; unclear D gene. This CDR3 has 13 amino acids. The germline gives CDR1 SEHNR, CDR2 FQNEAQ (reference sequence). Trimming took 5 bases from V and 3 from J, leaving 9 bases between them. CDR3 sequence (DNA): TGTGCCAGCAGCCCCCCAGGAACAGATACGCAGTATTTT. It is translated as CASSPPGTDTQYF. Variable domain in full (rest from reference TRBV7-9 and TRBJ2-3): DTGVSQNPRHKITKRGQNVTFRCDPISEHNRLYWYRQTLGQGPEFLTYFQNEAQLEKSRLLSDRFSAERPKGSFSTLEIQRTEQGDSAMYLCASSPPGTDTQYFGPGTRLTVL.

Of note for this clone: This CDR3 is also generated by other DNA sequences in the sample. The chain carries TRBV18 and TRBJ2-5; D call uncertain. CDR3 length: 12 residues. V lost 2 bases and J 4 bases, leaving 5 bases between the germline ends. The V gene's germline CDR1 is KGHSH and CDR2 LQKENI. CDR3 bases: TGTGCCAGCTCACCAACGGGAGAGACCCAGTACTTC. Its translation is CASSPTGETQYF.

The rearrangement links TRBV5-1 to TRBJ1-1; weak D call: TRBD1 (6 bases). Trimming took 0 bases from V and 4 from J, leaving 10 bases between them. This CDR3 comprises 14 residues. From germline, CDR1 is SGHRS and CDR2 YFSETQ. CDR3 DNA sequence: TGCGCCAGCAGCTTGGTGGGGGGCCCCACTGAAGCTTTCTTT. This encodes CASSLVGGPTEAFF.

This rearrangement joins TRBV9 to TRBJ2-3; 11 bases align to TRBD2. This CDR3 region has 17 residues. Looked up from germline, CDR1 is SGDLS and CDR2 is YYNGEE. J was trimmed by 6 bases and V by 0 bases; bases with no gene match: 9. The DNA for the CDR3 is TGTGCCAGCAGCGTAGGTATAGCGGGGGGGCCCGTGGATACGCAGTATTTT. Translated, it gives CASSVGIAGGPVDTQYF.

The chain couples TRBV7-9 to TRBJ2-5; D gene uncertain. CDR1 is SEHNR, CDR2 FQNEAQ, per germline (reference sequence). The CDR3 loop spans 12 amino acids. Trimming cost V 5 bases and J 5 bases, with 9 bases left between them. CDR3 loop: CASSPQRETQYF. Written as DNA, the CDR3 is TGTGCCAGCAGCCCCCAGAGGGAGACCCAGTACTTC.

This rearrangement joins TRBV19 to TRBJ1-5, with 9 nucleotides matching TRBD1. The V segment lost 0 bases and the J segment 2 bases; nucleotides outside the gene matches: 14. The length of the CDR3 is 20 residues. The germline gives CDR1 LNHDA, CDR2 SQIVND (reference sequence). CDR3 sequence: CASSIDLLSSWTGGNQPQHF. CDR3 sequence (DNA): TGTGCCAGTAGTATAGATCTATTGTCTTCATGGACAGGGGGCAATCAGCCCCAGCATTTT.

The V gene is TRBV3-1 (or the pseudogene TRBV3-2), the J gene TRBJ2-6; 10 nucleotides match TRBD2. Germline trimming cut 0 bases from V and 3 bases from J; bases unmatched to any gene: 5. Germline V gene data show CDR1 as LGHDT and CDR2 as YNNKEL (reference sequence). The CDR3 extends over 18 amino acids. CDR3 bases: TGTGCCAGCAGCCAAGAGGCTAGCGGGGGTTATGGGGCCAACGTCCTGACTTTC. Translating gives CASSQEASGGYGANVLTF.

J is TRBJ2-3 and V is TRBV9; 8 bases are shared with TRBD1. V shed 7 bases and J 5 bases; nucleotides not matched to a gene: 3. CDR3 length: 12 residues. Germline V gene sequence: CDR1 SGDLS, CDR2 YYNGEE. The CDR3 DNA reads as TGTGCCAGCTCAGGGGGCCTAGATACGCAGTATTTT. Translated: CASSGGLDTQYF.